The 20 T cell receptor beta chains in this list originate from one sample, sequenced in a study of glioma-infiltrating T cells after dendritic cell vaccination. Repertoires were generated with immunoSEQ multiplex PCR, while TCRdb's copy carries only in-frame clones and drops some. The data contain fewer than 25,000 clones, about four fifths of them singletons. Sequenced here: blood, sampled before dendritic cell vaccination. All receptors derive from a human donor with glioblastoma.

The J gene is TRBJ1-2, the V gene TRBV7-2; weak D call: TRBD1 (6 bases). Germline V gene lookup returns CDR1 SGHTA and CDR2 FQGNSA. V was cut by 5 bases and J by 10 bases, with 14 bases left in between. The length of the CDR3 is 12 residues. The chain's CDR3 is CASSPRTVDYTF. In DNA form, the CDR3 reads TGTGCCAGCAGCCCAAGGACAGTCGACTACACCTTC.

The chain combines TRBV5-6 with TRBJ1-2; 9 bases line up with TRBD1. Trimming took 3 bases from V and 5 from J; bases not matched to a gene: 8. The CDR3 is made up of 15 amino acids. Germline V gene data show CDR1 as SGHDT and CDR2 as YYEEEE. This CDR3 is CASSWWGQGIYGYTF. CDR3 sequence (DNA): TGTGCCAGCAGCTGGTGGGGACAGGGTATTTATGGCTACACCTTC.

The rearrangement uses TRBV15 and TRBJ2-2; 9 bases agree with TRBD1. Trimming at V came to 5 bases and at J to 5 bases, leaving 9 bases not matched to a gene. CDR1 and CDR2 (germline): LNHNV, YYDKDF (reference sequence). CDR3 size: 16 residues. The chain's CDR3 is CATSPNRGRKTGELFF. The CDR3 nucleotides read TGTGCCACCAGCCCCAACAGGGGGCGCAAGACCGGGGAGCTGTTTTTT.

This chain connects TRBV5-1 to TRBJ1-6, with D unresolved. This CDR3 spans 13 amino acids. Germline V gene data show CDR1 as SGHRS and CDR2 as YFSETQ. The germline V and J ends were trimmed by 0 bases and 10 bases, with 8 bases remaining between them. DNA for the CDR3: TGCGCCAGCAGCTTGGCTGGCACCTCACCCCTCCACTTT. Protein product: CASSLAGTSPLHF.

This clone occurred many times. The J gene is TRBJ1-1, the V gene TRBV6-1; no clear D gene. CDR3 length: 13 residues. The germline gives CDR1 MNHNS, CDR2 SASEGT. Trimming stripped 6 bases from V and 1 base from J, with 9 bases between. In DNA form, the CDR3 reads TGTGCCAGCAGCAACGACTGGAACACTGAAGCTTTCTTT. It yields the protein CASSNDWNTEAFF.

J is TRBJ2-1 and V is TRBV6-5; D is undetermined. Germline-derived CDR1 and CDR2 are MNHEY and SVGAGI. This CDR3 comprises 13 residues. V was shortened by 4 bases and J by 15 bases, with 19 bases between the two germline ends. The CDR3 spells CASSLGSQTSSFF. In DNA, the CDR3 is TGTGCCAGCAGTTTGGGCAGTCAAACCTCTTCGTTCTTC.

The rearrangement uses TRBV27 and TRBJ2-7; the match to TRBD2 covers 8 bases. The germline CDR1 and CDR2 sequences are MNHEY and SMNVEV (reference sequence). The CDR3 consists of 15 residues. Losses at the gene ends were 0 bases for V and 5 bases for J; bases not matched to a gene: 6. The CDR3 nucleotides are TGTGCCAGCAGTTTATCATCTAGCGGGTTGGACGAGCAGTACTTC. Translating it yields CASSLSSSGLDEQYF.

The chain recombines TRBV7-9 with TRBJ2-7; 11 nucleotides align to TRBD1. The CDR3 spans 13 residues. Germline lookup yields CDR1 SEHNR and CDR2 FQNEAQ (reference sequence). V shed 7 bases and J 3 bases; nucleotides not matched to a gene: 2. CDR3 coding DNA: TGTGCCAGCATGGGACAGGGGGGCTACGAGCAGTACTTC. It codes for CASMGQGGYEQYF.

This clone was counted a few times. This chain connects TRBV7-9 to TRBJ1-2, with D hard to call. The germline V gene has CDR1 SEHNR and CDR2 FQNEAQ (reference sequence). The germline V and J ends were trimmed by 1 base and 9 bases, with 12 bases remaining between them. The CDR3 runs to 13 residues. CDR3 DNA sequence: TGTGCCAGCAGCTTAGTTGGGAGTCCAAGCTACACCTTC. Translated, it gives CASSLVGSPSYTF.

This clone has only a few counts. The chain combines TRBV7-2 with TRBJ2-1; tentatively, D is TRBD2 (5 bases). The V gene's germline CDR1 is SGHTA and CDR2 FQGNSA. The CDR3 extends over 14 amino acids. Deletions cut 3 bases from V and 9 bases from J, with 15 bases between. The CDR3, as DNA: TGTGCCAGCAGCTTGGGTAGCGCGGCAAGTGAGCAGTTCTTC. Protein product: CASSLGSAASEQFF.

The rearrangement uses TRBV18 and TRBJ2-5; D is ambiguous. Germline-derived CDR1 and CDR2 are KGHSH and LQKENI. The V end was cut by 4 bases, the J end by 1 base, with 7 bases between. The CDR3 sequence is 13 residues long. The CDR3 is CASSLRFQETQYF. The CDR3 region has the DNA TGTGCCAGCTCACTCAGATTCCAAGAGACCCAGTACTTC.

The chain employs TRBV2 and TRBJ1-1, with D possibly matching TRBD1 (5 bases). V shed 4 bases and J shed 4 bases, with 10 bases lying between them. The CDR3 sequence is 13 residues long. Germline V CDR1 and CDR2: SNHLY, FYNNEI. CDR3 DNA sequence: TGTGCCAGCAGTGCTCAGGGATCCACTGAAGCTTTCTTT. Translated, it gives CASSAQGSTEAFF.

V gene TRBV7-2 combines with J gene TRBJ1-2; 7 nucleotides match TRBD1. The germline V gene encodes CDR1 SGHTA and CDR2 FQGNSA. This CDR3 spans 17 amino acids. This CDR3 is CALWGAPTGTQNYGYTF. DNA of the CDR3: TGTGCTCTGTGGGGGGCCCCGACAGGGACACAAAACTATGGCTACACCTTC.

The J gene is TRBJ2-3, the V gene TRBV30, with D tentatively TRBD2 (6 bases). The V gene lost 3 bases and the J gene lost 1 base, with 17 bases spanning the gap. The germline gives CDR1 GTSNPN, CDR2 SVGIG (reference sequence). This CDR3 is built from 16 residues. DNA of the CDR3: TGTGCCTGGAGCCCCTGGGTAGCGGACCGCACAGATACGCAGTATTTT. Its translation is CAWSPWVADRTDTQYF. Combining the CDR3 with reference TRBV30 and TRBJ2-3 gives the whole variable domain SQTIHQWPATLVQPVGSPLSLECTVEGTSNPNLYWYRQAAGRGLQLLFYSVGIGQISSEVPQNLSASRPQDRQFILSSKKLLLSDSGFYLCAWSPWVADRTDTQYFGPGTRLTVL.

As DNA, the CDR3 is TGCGCCAGCAGTCAGGGACAGGCTTCCTACGAGCAGTACTTC. It is translated as CASSQGQASYEQYF. The chain uses TRBV23-1 and TRBJ2-7; the match to TRBD1 covers 8 bases. TRBV23-1 is annotated as an ORF whose role is uncertain. V trimming: 3 bases; J trimming: 1 base; junction bases outside the gene matches: 2. The CDR3 is 14 amino acids.

The CDR3 loop reads CAWSALAGVNYEQYF. Here the CDR3 DNA reads TGTGCCTGGAGTGCTCTAGCGGGAGTAAACTACGAGCAGTACTTC. The chain combines TRBV30 with TRBJ2-5, with 10 bases fitting TRBD2. The DNA end is more similar to TRBJ2-7, so the J call may be wrong. Germline lookup yields CDR1 GTSNPN and CDR2 SVGIG (reference sequence). The CDR3 consists of 15 residues.

For the CDR3, the DNA is TGTGCCAGTAGTAAAAGGACAGGCCTCAGGGTAGATACGCAGTATTTT. Encoded protein: CASSKRTGLRVDTQYF. V usage is TRBV19 and J usage is TRBJ2-3, with 7 bases fitting TRBD1. Trimming took 4 bases from V and 5 from J; bases not matched to a gene: 12. Germline V gene data show CDR1 as LNHDA and CDR2 as SQIVND (reference sequence). The length of the CDR3 is 16 residues.

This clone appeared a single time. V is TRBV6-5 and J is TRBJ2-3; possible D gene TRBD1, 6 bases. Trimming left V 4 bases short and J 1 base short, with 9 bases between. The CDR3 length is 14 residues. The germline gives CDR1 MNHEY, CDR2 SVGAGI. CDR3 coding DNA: TGTGCCAGCAGTTTGGCAGGGGGCACAGATACGCAGTATTTT. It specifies CASSLAGGTDTQYF.

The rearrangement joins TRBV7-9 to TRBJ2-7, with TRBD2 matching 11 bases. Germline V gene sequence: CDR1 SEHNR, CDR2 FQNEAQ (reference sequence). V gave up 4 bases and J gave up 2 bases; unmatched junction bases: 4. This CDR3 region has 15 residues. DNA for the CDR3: TGTGCCAGCAGCTCTTGGACTAGCGGGCCCTACGAGCAGTACTTC. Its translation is CASSSWTSGPYEQYF.

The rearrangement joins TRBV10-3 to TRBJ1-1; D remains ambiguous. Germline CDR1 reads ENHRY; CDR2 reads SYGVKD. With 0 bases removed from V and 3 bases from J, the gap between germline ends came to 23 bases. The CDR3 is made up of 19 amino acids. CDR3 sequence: CAISESPLMMTRSDTEAFF. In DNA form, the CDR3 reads TGTGCCATCAGTGAGTCCCCTTTAATGATGACTCGGAGCGACACTGAAGCTTTCTTT.